Each of the 22 T cell receptor beta chains below was sequenced from the same sample in a study of technical replicates of blood from a few donors. Produced via immunoSEQ multiplex PCR; TCRdb's table is partial and in-frame only. The table includes 65,000 to 85,000 clones, about 96% detected once. Sequencing was performed on T cells isolated from PBMCs. These receptors were obtained from a human donor in good health.

This rearrangement joins TRBV5-6 to TRBJ2-3; 7 bases map to TRBD2. Germline-derived CDR1 and CDR2 are SGHDT and YYEEEE. With V trimmed by 0 bases and J by 6 bases, 10 bases remained unmatched. There are 16 residues in the CDR3. CDR3 amino acids: CASSLGWDYQLDTQYF. The CDR3, as DNA: TGTGCCAGCAGCTTGGGCTGGGACTATCAGCTCGATACGCAGTATTTT. The complete variable domain, with remaining parts taken from reference TRBV5-6 and TRBJ2-3, reads DAGVTQSPTHLIKTRGQQVTLRCSPKSGHDTVSWYQQALGQGPQFIFQYYEEEERQRGNFPDRFSGHQFPNYSSELNVNALLLGDSALYLCASSLGWDYQLDTQYFGPGTRLTVL.

The chain couples TRBV27 to TRBJ1-5; 8 bases are a match to TRBD1. With 5 bases clipped from V and 1 base from J, the junction kept 13 bases outside the gene matches. The germline gives CDR1 MNHEY, CDR2 SMNVEV (reference sequence). This CDR3 contains 18 residues. CDR3 nucleotide sequence: TGTGCCAGCAGTCCAAGGTCGGACAGGGTCCTCAGCAATCAGCCCCAGCATTTT. Protein product: CASSPRSDRVLSNQPQHF.

The rearrangement uses TRBV27 and TRBJ2-7; 7 bases agree with TRBD2. From germline, CDR1 is MNHEY and CDR2 SMNVEV (reference sequence). This CDR3 is built from 13 residues. Germline trimming cut 5 bases from V and 2 bases from J; bases unmatched to any gene: 3. This chain's CDR3 is CASSVAGTYEQYF. CDR3 coding DNA: TGTGCCAGCAGTGTAGCGGGTACCTACGAGCAGTACTTC.

Only one count was recorded for this clone. The chain employs TRBV5-1 and TRBJ2-7; a possible D gene is TRBD1 (6 bases). CDR3 length equals 13 residues. Per germline, CDR1 SGHRS and CDR2 YFSETQ. Between the trimmed V and J ends, which lost 5 bases and 3 bases, there was a span of 12 bases. CDR3 protein: CASRGDKNYEQYF. The CDR3 nucleotides are TGCGCCAGCAGGGGGGACAAAAACTACGAGCAGTACTTC.

The V call is TRBV6-6, the J call TRBJ2-7; 7 positions match TRBD2. CDR1 is MNHNY and CDR2 is SVGAGI in the germline V gene (reference sequence). V was clipped by 3 bases and J by 5 bases; unmatched bases: 4. The CDR3 runs to 13 residues. CDR3: CASSYGDYDEQYF. As DNA, the CDR3 is TGTGCCAGCAGTTATGGGGACTACGACGAGCAGTACTTC.

V is TRBV4-3 and J is TRBJ1-1; the D is unclear. CDR1 LGHNA and CDR2 YSLEER come from the germline V gene. This CDR3 spans 13 amino acids. V lost 4 bases and J lost 5, with 11 bases in between. Here the CDR3 reads CASSPEGRTEAFF. CDR3 coding DNA: TGCGCCAGCAGCCCGGAGGGAAGGACTGAAGCTTTCTTT.

The chain links TRBV6-6 to TRBJ2-7; D perhaps matches TRBD1 (6 bases). CDR3 length: 15 residues. The germline V and J ends were trimmed by 6 bases and 0 bases, with 15 bases remaining between them. Germline CDR1 and CDR2: MNHNY and SVGAGI (reference sequence). CDR3 coding DNA: TGTGCCAGCAGGCCCCCGAGGACAGCCTCCTACGAGCAGTACTTC. Amino acids: CASRPPRTASYEQYF.

J is TRBJ2-7 and V is TRBV28; the D is unclear. The germline V and J ends were trimmed by 6 bases and 0 bases, with 9 bases remaining between them. CDR3 length equals 13 residues. From germline, CDR1 is MDHEN and CDR2 SYDVKM. The CDR3 DNA is TGTGCCAGCAGAGACGGGTTCTCCTACGAGCAGTACTTC. Translated: CASRDGFSYEQYF.

This clone is a singleton in its sample. The V gene is TRBV11-2, the J gene TRBJ1-5; possibly TRBD1 for D (5 bases). V lost 3 bases to trimming and J lost 9 bases, with 12 bases between them. CDR1 SGHAT and CDR2 FQNNGV come from the germline V gene. The CDR3 has 13 residues. CDR3 protein: CASSLGLGGPQHF. In DNA, the CDR3 is TGTGCCAGCAGCTTGGGACTGGGAGGGCCCCAGCATTTT.

The rearrangement uses TRBV10-3 and TRBJ1-2; 10 bases align to TRBD1. Germline values: CDR1 ENHRY, CDR2 SYGVKD. The CDR3 covers 16 residues. The V segment lost 3 bases and the J segment 6 bases; nucleotides outside the gene matches: 10. CDR3 in amino acids: CAISDIAGTGDHGYTF. DNA of the CDR3: TGTGCCATCAGTGATATCGCCGGGACAGGGGACCATGGCTACACCTTC.

The chain uses TRBV5-1 and TRBJ2-3, with D possibly TRBD2 on 5 matching bases. The germline V gene encodes CDR1 SGHRS and CDR2 YFSETQ. This CDR3 contains 15 residues. V gave up 1 base and J gave up 8 bases, with 17 bases separating them. CDR3 in amino acids: CASSLSGESLLTQYF. CDR3 bases: TGCGCCAGCAGCTTGAGCGGAGAGTCCCTACTTACGCAGTATTTT.

This chain links TRBV5-1 with TRBJ1-2; 12 bases match TRBD1. The trim removed 7 bases at V and 8 bases at J, leaving 6 bases unmatched. Germline V CDR1 and CDR2: SGHRS, YFSETQ. The CDR3 is 13 residues long. This CDR3 is CASGDRGLEGYTF. DNA of the CDR3: TGCGCCAGCGGGGACAGGGGGCTGGAGGGCTACACCTTC.

The genes are TRBV11-2 and TRBJ2-1; 9 bases match TRBD2. CDR1 is SGHAT, CDR2 FQNNGV, per germline. This CDR3 has 14 amino acids. J gave up 9 bases and V 5 bases, and 8 bases lay outside the gene matches. The CDR3 sequence: CASSISGRQGEQFF. DNA of the CDR3: TGTGCCAGCAGCATCAGCGGGAGGCAGGGTGAGCAGTTCTTC.

The chain employs TRBV4-2 and TRBJ2-7, with 11 bases aligning to TRBD2. Germline values: CDR1 LGHNA, CDR2 YNFKEQ. The CDR3 loop spans 15 amino acids. The V gene end was trimmed by 5 bases and the J gene end by 4 bases; junction bases not matched to a gene: 7. Here the CDR3 DNA reads TGTGCCAGCAGCTTTAGAGCTAGCGGGAGGTACGAGCAGTACTTC. The encoded protein is CASSFRASGRYEQYF.

The chain links TRBV4-1 to TRBJ2-1, with D uncertain. The CDR3 runs 12 residues. Germline V gene sequence: CDR1 MGHRA, CDR2 YSYEKL. With 2 bases removed from V and 5 bases from J, the gap between germline ends came to 4 bases. CDR3: CASSQNNNEQFF. DNA of the CDR3: TGCGCCAGCAGCCAAAACAACAATGAGCAGTTCTTC.

This chain joins TRBV11-3 and TRBJ1-1, with 10 bases lining up with TRBD1. The CDR3 runs to 15 residues. Germline V lookup: CDR1 SGHNT, CDR2 YENEEA. V was clipped by 4 bases and J by 5 bases; unmatched bases: 7. The CDR3 nucleotides are TGTGCCAGCAGCTCCCGGGACAGGGGCAGGACTGAAGCTTTCTTT. Encoded protein: CASSSRDRGRTEAFF.

The chain combines TRBV7-8 with TRBJ2-3, with unresolved D. Trimming shortened V by 2 bases and J by 2 bases, and 11 bases separated the two germline ends. CDR3 length equals 15 residues. Germline CDR1 reads SGHVS; CDR2 reads FQNEAQ. CDR3 bases: TGTGCCAGCAGCTTATACCGCGAAAACACAGATACGCAGTATTTT. Residues: CASSLYRENTDTQYF.

CDR3 in DNA: TGTGCCAGCTCACCACCCGGAGGTGGCAATGAAAAACTGTTTTTT. Translated, it gives CASSPPGGGNEKLFF. The chain links TRBV18 to TRBJ1-4, with D unresolved. This CDR3 region has 15 residues. CDR1 KGHSH and CDR2 LQKENI come from the germline V gene. V lost 0 bases and J lost 5, with 10 bases in between.

V gene TRBV29-1 combines with J gene TRBJ2-7, with 7 positions matching TRBD1. The trim removed 4 bases at V and 6 bases at J, leaving 3 bases unmatched. The germline CDR1 and CDR2 sequences are SQVTM and ANQGSEA. This CDR3 comprises 11 residues. The CDR3 loop reads CSVVGTAEQYF. The CDR3, as DNA: TGCAGCGTTGTGGGGACAGCCGAGCAGTACTTC.

The chain is built from TRBV11-3 and TRBJ1-1, with D maybe TRBD1 (6 bases). Germline V gives CDR1 SGHNT, CDR2 YENEEA. Trimming left V 5 bases short and J 7 bases short, with 8 bases between. The CDR3 consists of 11 residues. The CDR3 loop is CASSLRGEAFF. The CDR3 region has the DNA TGTGCCAGCAGCCTCAGGGGTGAAGCTTTCTTT.

The chain links TRBV18 to TRBJ2-3; 9 bases agree with TRBD2. The CDR3 spans 15 residues. The V gene's germline CDR1 is KGHSH and CDR2 LQKENI. V lost 5 bases and J lost 2; bases outside the gene matches: 5. CDR3 protein: CASSSRTSVTDTQYF. The CDR3 DNA reads TGTGCCAGCTCATCGAGGACTAGCGTCACAGATACGCAGTATTTT.

The chain carries TRBV28 and TRBJ2-3; the D is unclear. The CDR3 consists of 15 residues. Per the germline V gene, CDR1 is MDHEN and CDR2 is SYDVKM. V was shortened by 5 bases and J by 2 bases, with 14 bases between the two germline ends. Here the CDR3 reads CASSTSDLLTDTQYF. CDR3 DNA sequence: TGTGCCAGCAGTACCAGCGACCTCCTCACAGATACGCAGTATTTT.